The 19 T cell receptor beta chains presented below share a single source sample, sequenced in a study of Ad26.COV2.S vaccination and SARS-CoV-2 variants. Sequencing used immunoSEQ multiplex PCR; TCRdb keeps in-frame clones, though not all of them. The sample holds about 680,000 clones; 89% are singletons and the top ten take over 1.3%. This sample's treatment: around 19 received Ad26.COV2.S at low or high dose, single or two shots; roughly five received placebo; per-sample allocation not given. Specimen acquisition occurred on day 63 following the initial vaccine or placebo injection. This specimen was peripheral blood, taken in a trial of Ad26.COV2.S vaccine versus placebo. Receptor source: a person between 18 and 65 years old who received the Ad26.COV2.S COVID-19 vaccine or a placebo.

V and J are TRBV6-6 and TRBJ1-6, with D possibly being TRBD1 (6 bases). Germline V lookup: CDR1 MNHNY, CDR2 SVGAGI (reference sequence). Trimming removed 0 bases from V and 7 bases from J, with 7 bases in between. The CDR3 has 14 amino acids. In DNA form, the CDR3 reads TGTGCCAGCAGTTACTCGGACAGAAATTCACCCCTCCACTTT. It encodes CASSYSDRNSPLHF.

The chain employs TRBV25-1 and TRBJ1-1, with 7 bases fitting TRBD1. Trimming took 7 bases from V and 1 from J; bases not matched to a gene: 3. The CDR3 extends over 13 amino acids. Per the germline V gene, CDR1 is MGHDK and CDR2 is SYGVNS. DNA of the CDR3: TGTGCCAGCAAAAGACAGGGGAACACTGAAGCTTTCTTT. This translates into CASKRQGNTEAFF.

V gene TRBV11-3 combines with J gene TRBJ2-2; 7 bases line up with TRBD1. The CDR3 runs to 15 residues. Germline-derived CDR1 and CDR2 are SGHNT and YENEEA. V gave up 5 bases and J gave up 2 bases; unmatched junction bases: 5. CDR3 in DNA: TGTGCCAGCAGCCGAGGACAGGCCAACACCGGGGAGCTGTTTTTT. This gives the protein CASSRGQANTGELFF.

The V gene is TRBV30, the J gene TRBJ1-1; 7 bases are shared with TRBD1. This CDR3 spans 13 amino acids. With V trimmed by 4 bases and J by 4 bases, 6 bases remained unmatched. Germline-derived CDR1 and CDR2 are GTSNPN and SVGIG (reference sequence). CDR3 bases: TGTGCCTGGATGAGGGGGCTTCGCACTGAAGCTTTCTTT. Its translation is CAWMRGLRTEAFF. The variable domain in full, completed from reference TRBV30 and TRBJ1-1, reads SQTIHQWPATLVQPVGSPLSLECTVEGTSNPNLYWYRQAAGRGLQLLFYSVGIGQISSEVPQNLSASRPQDRQFILSSKKLLLSDSGFYLCAWMRGLRTEAFFGQGTRLTVV.

Concerning this clone itself: Other DNA sequences within the sample encode an identical CDR3. CDR3 nucleotide sequence: TGTGCCAGCAGTGAAGCGCCGTCCTACGAGCAGTACTTC. Protein sequence: CASSEAPSYEQYF. The chain links TRBV6-1 to TRBJ2-7, with unresolved D. Trimming pared 0 bases from V and 1 base from J, leaving 4 bases between. CDR1 is MNHNS and CDR2 is SASEGT in the germline V gene. This CDR3 is built from 13 residues.

With respect to this clone: Additional DNA sequences in this sample encode the identical CDR3. The chain combines TRBV18 with TRBJ1-1; 7 positions match TRBD1. The CDR3 extends over 14 amino acids. Germline assignment: CDR1 KGHSH and CDR2 LQKENI. V lost 2 bases and J lost 2; bases outside the gene matches: 2. CDR3 DNA: TGTGCCAGCTCACCAGGGACAGCTAACACTGAAGCTTTCTTT. It encodes CASSPGTANTEAFF.

The genes are TRBV5-1 and TRBJ2-7, with 8 bases identical to TRBD1. The CDR3 consists of 15 residues. Germline V gene sequence: CDR1 SGHRS, CDR2 YFSETQ. J gave up 2 bases and V 4 bases, and 8 bases lay outside the gene matches. In DNA form, the CDR3 reads TGCGCCAGCAGCGAGCCGGGACAGGAGACCTACGAGCAGTACTTC. It is translated as CASSEPGQETYEQYF.

The sample holds one count of this clone. The chain has TRBV15 and TRBJ2-1, with D unclear. Trimming pared 1 base from V and 6 bases from J, leaving 16 bases between. CDR3 length: 16 residues. CDR1 and CDR2 (germline): LNHNV, YYDKDF (reference sequence). In DNA, the CDR3 is TGTGCCACCAGCAGAGGTTCTGGCGGCCCTCTCAATGAGCAGTTCTTC. Its translation is CATSRGSGGPLNEQFF.

In this sample, this clone turned up once. The rearrangement uses TRBV6-5 and TRBJ2-5; D unresolved. V was cut by 6 bases and J by 5 bases, with 16 bases left in between. The CDR3 contains 14 residues. Germline loops: CDR1 MNHEY, CDR2 SVGAGI. CDR3 sequence reads: CASRPGNLLETQYF. The CDR3 nucleotides read TGTGCCAGCAGGCCTGGGAACCTCCTGGAGACCCAGTACTTC.

The chain has TRBV5-6 and TRBJ2-2; 10 bases agree with TRBD1. The CDR3 length is 17 residues. CDR1 is SGHDT and CDR2 is YYEEEE in the germline V gene. The trim removed 0 bases at V and 1 base at J, leaving 3 bases unmatched. In nucleotides, the CDR3 is TGTGCCAGCAGCTTGGAACGGACAGGGGGGAACACCGGGGAGCTGTTTTTT. Protein sequence: CASSLERTGGNTGELFF.

The rearrangement joins TRBV10-2 to TRBJ1-5; D is undetermined. V was shortened by 3 bases and J by 4 bases, with 10 bases between the two germline ends. Germline values: CDR1 WSHSY, CDR2 SAAADI. CDR3 length: 14 amino acids. Here the CDR3 reads CASSEASSNQPQHF. The CDR3 DNA is TGCGCCAGCAGTGAAGCCAGCTCAAATCAGCCCCAGCATTTT.

The rearrangement uses TRBV4-3 and TRBJ2-1; D possibly matches TRBD1 or TRBD2 (5 bases each). V dropped 0 bases and J dropped 7 bases, with 19 bases sitting between them. CDR1 is LGHNA, CDR2 YSLEER, per germline. This CDR3 comprises 17 residues. CDR3 protein: CASSQDLSPPGANEQFF. In DNA, the CDR3 is TGCGCCAGCAGCCAAGATCTAAGCCCCCCCGGGGCAAATGAGCAGTTCTTC.

The V call is TRBV7-9, the J call TRBJ1-2; D uncertain. CDR3 size: 13 residues. Trimming stripped 5 bases from V and 4 bases from J, with 11 bases between. Germline-derived CDR1 and CDR2 are SEHNR and FQNEAQ (reference sequence). CDR3 nucleotides: TGTGCCAGCAGCCCCTCGGGGATCTATGGCTACACCTTC. It codes for CASSPSGIYGYTF.

The chain couples TRBV29-1 to TRBJ2-7; TRBD1 is a possible D gene (6 bases). Germline V gene sequence: CDR1 SQVTM, CDR2 ANQGSEA. This CDR3 comprises 11 residues. Trimming pared 5 bases from V and 6 bases from J, leaving 11 bases between. The CDR3 is CSVQTGTEQYF. The DNA of the CDR3 is TGCAGCGTTCAAACAGGGACCGAGCAGTACTTC.

V is TRBV11-1 and J is TRBJ2-7; 10 bases agree with TRBD1. Germline V gene lookup returns CDR1 SGHAT and CDR2 FQDESV (reference sequence). V gave up 1 base and J gave up 3 bases; unmatched junction bases: 3. The CDR3 is 15 residues long. CDR3 in amino acids: CASSLGGQGFYEQYF. CDR3 in DNA: TGTGCCAGCAGCTTAGGGGGACAGGGGTTCTACGAGCAGTACTTC.

This clone was counted only a few times. The same CDR3 also results from other DNA sequences found in this sample. J is TRBJ1-1 and V is TRBV6-5, with no clear D. Germline values: CDR1 MNHEY, CDR2 SVGAGI. This CDR3 has 13 residues. V dropped 6 bases and J dropped 1 base, with 9 bases sitting between them. The CDR3 nucleotides read TGTGCCAGCAGCTACGAGGGGAACACTGAAGCTTTCTTT. Amino acids: CASSYEGNTEAFF.

About this clone: The sample contains more than one DNA sequence encoding this CDR3. The chain employs TRBV30 and TRBJ1-4; possible D gene TRBD1, 6 bases. V gave up 0 bases and J gave up 8 bases, with 10 bases separating them. The CDR3 sequence is 13 residues long. CDR1 GTSNPN and CDR2 SVGIG come from the germline V gene (reference sequence). CDR3 sequence (DNA): TGTGCCTGGAGTGTAGGGGGAGTAGAAAAACTGTTTTTT. Its translation is CAWSVGGVEKLFF.

The chain recombines TRBV19 with TRBJ1-4; 10 positions match TRBD1. Trimming removed 4 bases from V and 7 bases from J; junction bases left unmatched: 6. Germline CDR1 is LNHDA and CDR2 is SQIVND (reference sequence). The CDR3 runs 15 residues. In nucleotides, the CDR3 is TGTGCCAGTAGTACTTCGACAGGGGGCTTTGAAAAACTGTTTTTT. As protein: CASSTSTGGFEKLFF.

The V and J genes are TRBV4-2 and TRBJ2-1, with D uncertain. Germline V gives CDR1 LGHNA, CDR2 YNFKEQ. The CDR3 loop spans 13 amino acids. V was shortened by 6 bases and J by 8 bases, with 14 bases between the two germline ends. CDR3 sequence: CASSPHRGDEQFF. The CDR3 DNA reads as TGTGCCAGCAGTCCTCACAGAGGTGATGAGCAGTTCTTC.